This TCR beta chain was found in a study of blood T cell repertoires in COVID-19. Across the whole study: Material from acute and convalescent COVID-19 was sourced from the United States, Italy and Spain. T cells, B-cell-depleted T cells, or PBMCs provided the cDNA or gDNA that served as material.

The CDR3 length is 16 residues. Germline V CDR1 and CDR2: SGHNT, YENEEA. J lost 0 bases, V lost 3 bases, and 4 bases had no gene match. Produced via immunoSEQ multiplex PCR; TCRdb's table is partial and in-frame only. The sample includes some 39,000 clones, roughly 85% of them seen just once. V usage is TRBV11-3 and J usage is TRBJ2-2; TRBD1 matches 7 bases. The sequence was collected from a man in his forties with active COVID-19. Sample: peripheral blood. The CDR3 protein is CASSFRQGPNTGELFF. CDR3 sequence (DNA): TGTGCCAGCAGCTTCCGACAGGGTCCGAACACCGGGGAGCTGTTTTTT.